The sample holds many counts of the clone carrying this TCR beta chain. Its antigen remains unidentified. The sample is drawn from a study of T cells in Graves' hyperthyroidism and ophthalmopathy. Study results and caveats: In blood, most of the thyroid clonotypes expanded above 0.001 were also present. Ophthalmopathy was predicted by the model a median of 6.5 months ahead of onset.

The V end was cut by 0 bases, the J end by 7 bases, with 19 bases between. The germline gives CDR1 SGHRS, CDR2 YFSETQ. The CDR3 is made up of 16 amino acids. Authors of the study amplified TCR beta CDR3 regions from RNA transcripts. With the HTBI primer set, the TCR CDR3 went through a first round of RT-PCR. TCRdb reprocessed the multiplex PCR reads with MiXCR, giving one entry per CDR3 protein. The sample lists 360,000 or so distinct CDR3 sequences, about 18% seen once, with about 3.5% in the top ten. The sequence derives from a woman between 18 and 30 years old with Graves' hyperthyroidism. The material sequenced was blood. The chain joins TRBV5-1 to TRBJ1-2; perhaps TRBD1 as D (6 bases). Written as DNA, the CDR3 is TGCGCCAGCAGCTTGGCATGGGACATTCCCCGGCGTGGCTACACCTTC. It encodes CASSLAWDIPRRGYTF.